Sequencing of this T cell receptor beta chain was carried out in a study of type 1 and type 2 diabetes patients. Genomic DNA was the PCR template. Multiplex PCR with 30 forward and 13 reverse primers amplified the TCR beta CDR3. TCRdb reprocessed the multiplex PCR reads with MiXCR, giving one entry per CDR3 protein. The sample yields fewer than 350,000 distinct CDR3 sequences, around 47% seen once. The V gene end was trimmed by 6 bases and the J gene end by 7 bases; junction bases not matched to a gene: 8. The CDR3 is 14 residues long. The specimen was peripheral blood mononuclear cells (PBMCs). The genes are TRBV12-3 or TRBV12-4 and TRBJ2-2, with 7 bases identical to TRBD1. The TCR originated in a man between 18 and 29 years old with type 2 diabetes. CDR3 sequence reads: CASRRQGKGGELFF. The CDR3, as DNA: TGTGCCAGCAGGCGACAGGGCAAGGGCGGGGAGCTGTTTTTT.